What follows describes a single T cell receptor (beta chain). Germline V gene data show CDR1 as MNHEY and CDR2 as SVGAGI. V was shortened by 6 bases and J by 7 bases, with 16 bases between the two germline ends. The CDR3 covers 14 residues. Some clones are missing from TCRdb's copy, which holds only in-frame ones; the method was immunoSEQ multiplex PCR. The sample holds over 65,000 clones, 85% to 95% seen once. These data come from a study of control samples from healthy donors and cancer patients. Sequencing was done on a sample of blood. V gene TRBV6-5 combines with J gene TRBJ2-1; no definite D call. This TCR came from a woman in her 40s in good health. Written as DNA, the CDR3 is TGTGCCAGCAGGTTGGGTCGACCTGAGAATGAGCAGTTCTTC. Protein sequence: CASRLGRPENEQFF.